A single T cell receptor beta chain is shown here with its context. Its antigen is currently unknown. The assay was run at survey level. Repertoires were generated with immunoSEQ multiplex PCR, while TCRdb's copy carries only in-frame clones and drops some. Of under 35,000 clones in the sample, 65% to 70% were seen once. Control samples were healthy donors' buffy coats. The record originates from a study of STAT5B mutations in CD4+ large granular lymphocyte leukemia. Findings and caveats of the study: TRBV06-family usage was enriched in top patient clones (8/27) versus controls (2/35). Higher CD4+ than CD8+ T-LGLL clonality might reflect small sample size.

The germline CDR1 and CDR2 sequences are MNHNY and SVGAGI (reference sequence). V trimming: 6 bases; J trimming: 3 bases; junction bases outside the gene matches: 14. This CDR3 is built from 16 residues. Sequenced material: CD4+ T cells from blood buffy coats. The receptor's source is a human donor in good health. The chain has TRBV6-6 and TRBJ2-7, with 7 bases that match TRBD1. The CDR3 region is CASRQAPGQRDYEQYF. The CDR3 bases are TGTGCCAGCAGACAAGCCCCGGGACAGAGAGACTACGAGCAGTACTTC.